These 23 T cell receptor beta chains were sequenced from one sample in a study of blood T cell repertoires in COVID-19. This table comes from immunoSEQ multiplex PCR, and its TCRdb copy is limited to in-frame clones, with some not included. The data contain roughly 39,000 clones, 87% of them seen just once; the ten biggest clones take up under 30%. The material sequenced was peripheral blood. Every receptor here comes from a man between 45 and 60 years old with active or convalescent COVID-19.

CDR3 nucleotide sequence: TGTGCCAGCTCACCACGTCCGGCCGGCGGGAACACTGAAGCTTTCTTT. This gives the protein CASSPRPAGGNTEAFF. The V gene is TRBV18, the J gene TRBJ1-1; D is undetermined. Per germline, CDR1 KGHSH and CDR2 LQKENI. The CDR3 runs 16 residues. Trimming pared 1 base from V and 1 base from J, leaving 13 bases between.

The rearrangement joins TRBV18 to TRBJ1-2; no firm D call. V gave up 3 bases and J gave up 4 bases, with 9 bases separating them. Germline V lookup: CDR1 KGHSH, CDR2 LQKENI. The CDR3 consists of 13 residues. This chain's CDR3 is CASSPEGTYGYTF. In nucleotides, the CDR3 is TGTGCCAGCTCACCTGAGGGCACCTATGGCTACACCTTC.

This chain connects TRBV10-2 to TRBJ1-1; 7 bases align to TRBD1. The germline gives CDR1 WSHSY, CDR2 SAAADI. The CDR3 runs to 12 residues. J was trimmed by 7 bases and V by 8 bases; bases with no gene match: 7. CDR3 region: CASRDSSNEAFF. The DNA for the CDR3 is TGCGCCAGCCGGGACAGCTCAAATGAAGCTTTCTTT.

The chain couples TRBV5-1 to TRBJ1-1, with a weak D call TRBD1 (6 bases). CDR1 and CDR2 (germline): SGHRS, YFSETQ. Trimming removed 0 bases from V and 0 bases from J, with 15 bases in between. The CDR3 has 17 residues. CDR3 DNA: TGCGCCAGCAGCTTGGGGGGACACCTCATCATGAACACTGAAGCTTTCTTT. Its protein product is CASSLGGHLIMNTEAFF.

Only one count was recorded for this clone. The gene calls are TRBV30 and TRBJ2-5; D possibly corresponds to TRBD2 (6 bases). This CDR3 is 14 amino acids long. CDR1 is GTSNPN, CDR2 SVGIG, per germline (reference sequence). The V end lost 4 bases, the J end lost 5 bases, and 17 bases lay between the germline ends. The CDR3 here is CAWTRRVGGETQYF. The DNA for the CDR3 is TGTGCCTGGACCCGACGGGTGGGAGGTGAGACCCAGTACTTC.

This clone has only one observation. The J gene is TRBJ1-1, the V gene TRBV18, with D unclear. Germline CDR1 KGHSH, CDR2 LQKENI. CDR3 size: 14 residues. Trimming stripped 4 bases from V and 5 bases from J, with 14 bases between. CDR3 nucleotide sequence: TGTGCCAGCTCACTTCTCGGATCGGGGACTGAAGCTTTCTTT. Translated: CASSLLGSGTEAFF.

This clone was recorded only once. This sequence joins TRBV20-1 and TRBJ2-5; D gene ambiguous. Deletions cut 4 bases from V and 4 bases from J, with 7 bases between. The CDR3 has 11 amino acids. The germline V gene encodes CDR1 DFQATT and CDR2 SNEGSKA (reference sequence). CDR3 sequence: CSAIQIETQYF. Here the CDR3 DNA reads TGCAGTGCTATTCAAATAGAGACCCAGTACTTC.

This clone was observed a single time. The chain combines TRBV7-9 with TRBJ1-1; D possibly corresponds to TRBD1 (6 bases). V lost 5 bases and J 5 bases, leaving 15 bases between the germline ends. This CDR3 is built from 14 residues. The germline CDR1 and CDR2 sequences are SEHNR and FQNEAQ (reference sequence). CDR3 in DNA: TGTGCCAGCAGCGGCAGGACAGTTGATACTGAAGCTTTCTTT. Translation gives CASSGRTVDTEAFF.

This chain joins TRBV10-1 and TRBJ2-1; 14 bases match TRBD2. This CDR3 spans 15 amino acids. Trimming took 4 bases from V and 9 from J; bases not matched to a gene: 5. Germline V gene lookup returns CDR1 WNHNN and CDR2 SYGVQD (reference sequence). The chain's CDR3 is CASSGGTSGRGEQFF. CDR3 nucleotide sequence: TGCGCCAGCAGTGGGGGGACTAGCGGGAGAGGTGAGCAGTTCTTC.

This chain uses TRBV10-3 with TRBJ1-2; the match to TRBD1 covers 9 bases. The CDR3 consists of 15 residues. Losses at the gene ends were 2 bases for V and 4 bases for J; bases not matched to a gene: 5. Germline loops: CDR1 ENHRY, CDR2 SYGVKD. The CDR3: CAISEPGQGFYGYTF. The CDR3 DNA reads as TGTGCCATCAGTGAGCCGGGACAGGGTTTCTATGGCTACACCTTC.

The chain links TRBV10-3 to TRBJ1-6; D is perhaps TRBD1 (5 bases). The V and J ends lost 6 bases and 5 bases respectively, with 11 bases between them. CDR1 and CDR2 from the germline V gene are ENHRY and SYGVKD. The CDR3 extends over 14 amino acids. In DNA, the CDR3 is TGTGCCATCAGGTCCCAGACAGATAATTCACCCCTCCACTTT. It translates to CAIRSQTDNSPLHF.

V and J are TRBV2 and TRBJ2-2; 10 positions agree with TRBD2. The CDR3 covers 16 residues. J was trimmed by 4 bases and V by 6 bases; bases with no gene match: 8. Per the germline V gene, CDR1 is SNHLY and CDR2 is FYNNEI. CDR3 region: CASSSTSGVGTGELFF. DNA for the CDR3: TGTGCCAGCAGCTCTACTAGCGGGGTTGGCACCGGGGAGCTGTTTTTT.

The chain has TRBV27 and TRBJ1-2, with D perhaps matching TRBD1 (6 bases). The CDR3 is made up of 14 amino acids. The ends were cut back, 5 bases at V and 5 bases at J, with 15 bases in the middle. CDR1 is MNHEY and CDR2 is SMNVEV in the germline V gene (reference sequence). The CDR3 nucleotides are TGTGCCAGCAGTCCCACGGGGGGCAATTATGGCTACACCTTC. It encodes CASSPTGGNYGYTF.

The rearrangement links TRBV2 to TRBJ1-1; possibly TRBD1 for D (5 bases). The V gene's germline CDR1 is SNHLY and CDR2 FYNNEI. The V end was cut by 10 bases, the J end by 2 bases, with 14 bases between. This CDR3 comprises 13 residues. The CDR3 region has the DNA TGTGCCACCCGACAGTCTACTAACACTGAAGCTTTCTTT. Residues: CATRQSTNTEAFF.

This rearrangement joins TRBV3-1 (or the pseudogene TRBV3-2) to TRBJ2-7, with TRBD2 identical over 9 bases. After removal of 5 bases from V and 1 base from J, the junction contained 9 bases not matched to a gene. CDR1 is LGHDT and CDR2 is YNNKEL in the germline V gene (reference sequence). The CDR3 contains 16 residues. Here the CDR3 reads CASSDRGSGSSYEQYF. CDR3 in DNA: TGTGCCAGCAGCGACCGGGGTAGCGGGAGTTCCTACGAGCAGTACTTC.

The genes are TRBV7-2 and TRBJ2-2; no firm D call. Germline lookup yields CDR1 SGHTA and CDR2 FQGNSA. CDR3 length: 14 amino acids. V lost 2 bases and J lost 7, with 11 bases in between. The DNA of the CDR3 is TGTGCCAGCAGCTTATCCCAGAAGATCGGGGAGCTGTTTTTT. The encoded protein is CASSLSQKIGELFF.

This chain links TRBV28 with TRBJ2-3; TRBD2 aligns across 14 bases. Germline lookup yields CDR1 MDHEN and CDR2 SYDVKM. The junction had 4 bases not matched to a gene; V was cut back by 5 bases and J by 3 bases. The CDR3 runs to 16 residues. The CDR3 nucleotides are TGTGCCAGCAGTCTGGGACTAGCGGGAGTAACAGATACGCAGTATTTT. Translating it yields CASSLGLAGVTDTQYF.

The chain couples TRBV7-3 to TRBJ2-1, with 13 bases aligning to TRBD2. The V segment lost 4 bases and the J segment 9 bases; nucleotides outside the gene matches: 3. The CDR3 is made up of 14 amino acids. CDR1 and CDR2 from the germline V gene are SGHTA and FQGTGA. This chain's CDR3 is CASSSGLAGVEQFF. The CDR3 DNA reads as TGTGCCAGCAGCTCAGGACTAGCGGGAGTTGAGCAGTTCTTC. The full variable domain, completed using reference TRBV7-3 and TRBJ2-1, is GAGVSQTPSNKVTEKGKYVELRCDPISGHTALYWYRQSLGQGPEFLIYFQGTGAADDSGLPNDRFFAVRPEGSVSTLKIQRTERGDSAVYLCASSSGLAGVEQFFGPGTRLTVL.

The chain combines TRBV7-2 with TRBJ2-7, with TRBD1 as a possible D gene (6 bases). The CDR3 contains 14 residues. Between the trimmed V and J ends, which lost 5 bases and 4 bases, there was a span of 15 bases. Germline V lookup: CDR1 SGHTA, CDR2 FQGNSA. The CDR3 DNA is TGTGCCAGCAGCGCACAGGGCCTCGGTTACGAGCAGTACTTC. Amino acids: CASSAQGLGYEQYF.

CDR3 region: CASSLTGENNGYTF. The CDR3 nucleotides read TGTGCCAGCAGCTTAACGGGGGAGAATAATGGCTACACCTTC. The chain carries TRBV5-6 and TRBJ1-2, with D possibly TRBD1 on 5 matching bases. There are 14 residues in the CDR3. V was clipped by 2 bases and J by 6 bases, with 14 bases between them. Per the germline V gene, CDR1 is SGHDT and CDR2 is YYEEEE.

This clone is a singleton in its sample. This chain connects TRBV29-1 to TRBJ1-4; D not resolved. CDR1 is SQVTM and CDR2 is ANQGSEA in the germline V gene. This CDR3 spans 13 amino acids. The ends were cut back, 6 bases at V and 3 bases at J, with 11 bases in the middle. The CDR3 DNA follows: TGCAGCGTCCGGCAGGAGGCTAATGAAAAACTGTTTTTT. It yields the protein CSVRQEANEKLFF.

The V gene is TRBV27, the J gene TRBJ1-2; perhaps TRBD1 as D (5 bases). The V end lost 6 bases, the J end lost 4 bases, and 9 bases lay between the germline ends. The germline V gene encodes CDR1 MNHEY and CDR2 SMNVEV (reference sequence). CDR3 size: 12 residues. The DNA of the CDR3 is TGTGCCAGCAGGGGGGGGGTCTATGGCTACACCTTC. It is translated as CASRGGVYGYTF.

This chain uses TRBV28 with TRBJ1-2; 9 nucleotides agree with TRBD1. Trimming removed 7 bases from V and 1 base from J; junction bases left unmatched: 7. Germline loops: CDR1 MDHEN, CDR2 SYDVKM. The length of the CDR3 is 15 residues. The CDR3 loop reads CASKIRTGVNYGYTF. The CDR3 DNA follows: TGTGCCAGCAAGATCAGGACAGGGGTTAACTATGGCTACACCTTC.